Listed below are T cell receptor beta chains from one sample, sequenced in a study of T cells in Graves' hyperthyroidism and ophthalmopathy. MiXCR, applied by TCRdb to the multiplex PCR reads, yields one record per CDR3 protein. In the table there are around 580,000 distinct CDR3 sequences, approximately 44% of which are singletons. Sequenced material: peripheral blood or thyroid tissue (not recorded which). The source of these receptors is a woman younger than 35 with Graves' hyperthyroidism. The CDR3 runs from the conserved cysteine through the conserved F or W. The D gene is left open where the match is weak. For some rows the clone size is stated as once, few or many, or as a class when expanded; others skip it.

abundance,j_gene,v_gene,len,d_gene,CDR3aa,CDR3nt
many,TRBJ1-1,TRBV7-2,13,.,CASSLLISPEAFF,TGTGCCAGCAGCTTATTGATAAGTCCTGAAGCTTTCTTT
.,TRBJ1-1,TRBV15,16,.,CATSNSGTVRGTEAFF,TGTGCCACCAGCAACAGCGGGACCGTACGGGGCACTGAAGCTTTCTTT
.,TRBJ1-2,TRBV2,13,.,CASLASGNYGYTF,TGTGCCAGCTTGGCCTCTGGTAACTATGGCTACACCTTC
.,TRBJ1-2,TRBV29-1,12,TRBD1,CSVGQGLGGYTF,TGCAGCGTGGGACAGGGTCTGGGTGGCTACACCTTC
.,TRBJ2-7,TRBV15,16,TRBD2,CATSSRTTSGRVEQYF,TGTGCCACCAGCAGCCGCACGACTAGCGGGAGGGTCGAGCAGTACTTC
many,TRBJ1-5,TRBV19,17,.,CASSIVGSPAVYQPQHF,TGTGCCAGTAGTATAGTAGGCAGCCCGGCGGTATATCAGCCCCAGCATTTT
.,TRBJ2-6,TRBV19,17,TRBD1,CASSIGTGGTGANVLTF,TGTGCCAGTAGTATCGGGACAGGGGGCACTGGGGCCAACGTCCTGACTTTC
many,TRBJ2-2,TRBV6-1,15,TRBD1,CASNDRGPSTGELFF,TGTGCCAGTAACGACAGGGGGCCTAGCACCGGGGAGCTGTTTTTT
.,TRBJ1-2,TRBV25-1,12,.,CASRGYNYGYTF,TGTGCCAGCAGAGGGTATAACTATGGCTACACCTTC
few,TRBJ1-5,TRBV6-2/TRBV6-3,13,.,CASSYGVAGPQHF,TGTGCCAGCAGTTACGGAGTCGCGGGGCCCCAGCATTTT
.,TRBJ2-7,TRBV11-2,14,TRBD1,CASSRRDRPYEQYF,TGTGCCAGCAGCCGTAGGGACAGGCCCTACGAGCAGTACTTC
few,TRBJ2-7,TRBV2,11,.,CASSGSTGRYF,TGTGCCAGCAGCGGGTCGACTGGCAGATACTTC
.,TRBJ2-1,TRBV7-9,15,.,CASSFGPESYNEQFF,TGTGCCAGCAGTTTCGGACCAGAGAGCTACAATGAGCAGTTCTTC
.,TRBJ2-5,TRBV2,16,.,CASSVWVGGGQETQYF,TGTGCCAGCAGTGTGTGGGTCGGAGGGGGCCAAGAGACCCAGTACTTC
.,TRBJ1-1,TRBV29-1,13,.,CSLAAGWNTEAFF,TGCAGCTTGGCAGCAGGGTGGAACACTGAAGCTTTCTTT
.,TRBJ2-7,TRBV30,12,.,CAWSATAYEQYF,TGTGCCTGGAGTGCCACCGCCTACGAGCAGTACTTC
.,TRBJ2-1,TRBV7-3,16,TRBD2,CASSPGTSIPMEEQFF,TGTGCCAGCAGCCCTGGGACTAGCATCCCGATGGAGGAGCAGTTCTTC
many,TRBJ1-1,TRBV7-8,14,.,CASSLEPRGTEAFF,TGTGCCAGCAGCTTAGAGCCCAGAGGGACTGAAGCTTTCTTT
many,TRBJ1-1,TRBV29-1,14,.,CSVDWGGKNTEAFF,TGCAGCGTTGATTGGGGGGGGAAGAACACTGAAGCTTTCTTT
few,TRBJ1-6,TRBV27,12,.,CASSPSNSPLHF,TGTGCCAGCAGCCCATCAAATTCACCCCTCCACTTT
many,TRBJ1-2,TRBV5-1,15,.,CASSLVLAETYGYTF,TGCGCCAGCAGCTTGGTTCTCGCAGAAACCTATGGCTACACCTTC
.,TRBJ2-7,TRBV30,18,.,CAWSVRGGKAHFSYEQYF,TGTGCCTGGAGTGTACGAGGCGGGAAAGCCCACTTCTCCTACGAGCAGTACTTC
.,TRBJ1-5,TRBV20-1,14,TRBD1,CSATGTGGFLPQHF,TGCAGTGCTACCGGGACAGGGGGCTTCCTGCCCCAGCATTTT
.,TRBJ2-5,TRBV7-9,11,.,CASERQETQYF,TGTGCCAGTGAGAGGCAAGAGACCCAGTACTTC
.,TRBJ1-6,TRBV4-2,16,.,CASSTSGAGNTSPLHF,TGTGCCAGCAGCACTAGCGGGGCAGGAAATACTTCACCCCTCCACTTT
.,TRBJ2-7,TRBV10-3,13,TRBD2,CAIEAGTFYEQYF,TGTGCCATCGAAGCGGGAACTTTCTACGAGCAGTACTTC
many,TRBJ1-1,TRBV4-2,18,TRBD1,CASSPNSGQGIGTTEAFF,TGTGCCAGCAGCCCGAACTCGGGACAGGGAATTGGTACGACTGAAGCTTTCTTT
.,TRBJ2-5,TRBV20-1,16,TRBD2,CSASRPPELAGETQYF,TGCAGTGCTAGTCGCCCCCCCGAACTAGCGGGAGAGACCCAGTACTTC
.,TRBJ2-4,TRBV25-1,14,.,CASSELSSGAIQYF,TGTGCCAGCAGTGAACTCTCGTCCGGAGCCATTCAGTACTTC
many,TRBJ1-2,TRBV12-3/TRBV12-4,15,.,CASSPAWLGNYGYTF,TGTGCCAGCAGCCCTGCCTGGCTGGGGAACTATGGCTACACCTTC
.,TRBJ1-4,TRBV7-3,15,.,CASSFASGANEKLFF,TGTGCCAGCAGCTTCGCTAGCGGTGCAAATGAAAAACTGTTTTTT
.,TRBJ1-4,TRBV5-6,14,TRBD1,CASSWGQFNEKLFF,TGTGCCAGCAGCTGGGGACAGTTTAATGAAAAACTGTTTTTT
.,TRBJ1-2,TRBV20-1,13,TRBD1,CSAHRDRNYGYTF,TGCAGTGCTCACAGGGACAGGAACTATGGCTACACCTTC
.,TRBJ2-5,TRBV7-2,17,.,CASSPGGSPIYQETQYF,TGTGCCAGCAGCCCGGGTGGCTCTCCCATATACCAAGAGACCCAGTACTTC
.,TRBJ2-3,TRBV19,16,.,CASSIQPGGLVDTQYF,TGTGCCAGTAGTATACAACCAGGGGGACTCGTGGATACGCAGTATTTT
.,TRBJ1-1,TRBV29-1,11,.,CSVVGNTKAFF,TGCAGCGTTGTGGGGAACACTAAGGCTTTCTTT
many,TRBJ2-7,TRBV12-3/TRBV12-4,16,TRBD2,CASSSPTSGSIDEQYF,TGTGCCAGCAGTTCACCCACTAGCGGGAGTATCGACGAGCAGTACTTC
.,TRBJ2-5,TRBV20-1,14,.,CSASSQHGGQTQYF,TGCAGTGCCAGCAGTCAACACGGGGGACAGACCCAGTACTTC
.,TRBJ1-1,TRBV19,12,.,CASGGAGTEAFF,TGTGCCAGTGGGGGGGCAGGCACTGAAGCTTTCTTT
many,TRBJ1-2,TRBV7-9,16,.,CASSPSRPGDNYGYTF,TGTGCCAGCAGCCCATCAAGGCCAGGGGATAACTATGGCTACACCTTC
.,TRBJ2-7,TRBV6-1,15,TRBD2,CASSASGMSSYEQYF,TGTGCCAGCAGTGCTAGCGGCATGAGCTCCTACGAGCAGTACTTC
few,TRBJ1-4,TRBV4-2,17,TRBD1,CASSQETGGATNEKLFF,TGTGCCAGCAGCCAAGAGACAGGGGGTGCAACTAATGAAAAACTGTTTTTT
many,TRBJ2-7,TRBV25-1,14,TRBD2,CASSVLAESYEQYF,TGTGCCAGCAGTGTACTAGCGGAGTCCTACGAGCAGTACTTC
many,TRBJ2-7,TRBV3-1,13,.,CASSPKYGPEQYF,TGTGCCAGCAGCCCCAAATACGGGCCTGAGCAGTACTTC
many,TRBJ2-2,TRBV19,14,.,CASSMGPNTGELFF,TGTGCCAGTAGTATGGGACCGAACACCGGGGAGCTGTTTTTT
many,TRBJ2-7,TRBV6-1,11,.,CASSDWFEQYF,TGTGCCAGCAGTGACTGGTTCGAGCAGTACTTC
many,TRBJ2-3,TRBV7-9,11,.,CASSAELTQYF,TGTGCCAGCAGCGCCGAGCTCACGCAGTATTTT
many,TRBJ1-1,TRBV7-3,12,.,CASSLGGNEAFF,TGTGCCAGCAGCCTGGGGGGGAACGAAGCTTTCTTT
few,TRBJ2-1,TRBV20-1,11,.,CSARQHIEQFF,TGCAGTGCTAGACAGCACATTGAGCAGTTCTTC
.,TRBJ1-4,TRBV7-3,14,TRBD1,CASSLNGTDEKLFF,TGTGCCAGCAGCTTAAACGGGACAGATGAAAAACTGTTTTTT
.,TRBJ2-5,TRBV7-2,16,TRBD2,CASSSRLAGVVETQYF,TGTGCCAGCAGCTCCAGACTAGCGGGAGTCGTAGAGACCCAGTACTTC
.,TRBJ1-5,TRBV13,14,.,CASSLAPGKGNEHF,TGTGCCAGCAGCTTGGCCCCAGGGAAAGGGAATGAGCATTTT
.,TRBJ2-3,TRBV2,16,TRBD2,CASSPRTSRSTDTQYF,TGTGCCAGCAGCCCCAGGACTAGCCGAAGCACAGATACGCAGTATTTT
.,TRBJ2-1,TRBV9,16,TRBD1,CASSAYRDSPANEQFF,TGTGCCAGCAGCGCTTACCGGGACAGCCCGGCCAATGAGCAGTTCTTC
.,TRBJ1-3,TRBV7-9,19,.,CASSPAIGQTAGSGNTIYF,TGTGCCAGCAGCCCTGCCATCGGACAAACAGCGGGCTCTGGAAACACCATATATTTT